The T cell receptor (beta chain) under discussion was sequenced for a study of blood T cell repertoires in COVID-19. In the study overall: Samples came from the United States, Italy and Spain, spanning acute and convalescent COVID-19. In each case, the material was cDNA or gDNA derived from T cells, B-cell-depleted T cells, or PBMCs.

Libraries were prepared by immunoSEQ multiplex PCR; TCRdb keeps only in-frame clonotypes and omits some of them. The table has more than 85,000 clones, over 65% seen once; the top ten hold 18%. This CDR3 is built from 13 residues. Germline V lookup: CDR1 SGHDT, CDR2 YYEEEE. V was clipped by 6 bases and J by 13 bases, with 21 bases between them. This clone was detected only a few times. This rearrangement joins TRBV5-6 to TRBJ2-3; weak D call: TRBD1 (7 bases). The TCR originated in a woman aged 60-75 years with acute or convalescent COVID-19. The sequenced material came from peripheral blood. Here the CDR3 DNA reads TGTGCCAGCATCCCAGGGGGGACAGCGAGGGAGTATTTT. It translates to CASIPGGTAREYF.